A single sample is the source of the 24 T cell receptor beta chains below, sequenced in a study of cytomegalovirus exposure and HLA in healthy donors. PCR involved 60 Vbeta and 13 Jbeta primers. Profiled with immunoSEQ multiplex PCR; TCRdb holds only in-frame clones, not every one. Seen here are about 110,000 clones, approximately 80% observed once, and the top ten hold about 6.8%. Sequenced sample: PBMCs. These receptors were obtained from a man aged 25-45 years in good health and CMV-seropositive.

The V call is TRBV7-7, the J call TRBJ2-5, with TRBD2 as a possible D gene (5 bases). Germline V CDR1 and CDR2: SSHAT, FNYEAQ (reference sequence). CDR3 length: 13 residues. Deletions cut 2 bases from V and 4 bases from J, with 8 bases between. CDR3 region: CASSLLGRETQYF. The CDR3 region has the DNA TGTGCCAGCAGCTTATTGGGGAGAGAGACCCAGTACTTC.

This clone came up a few times. The rearrangement uses TRBV9 and TRBJ2-3; TRBD2 matches 7 bases. Trimming cost V 4 bases and J 0 bases; bases outside gene matches: 8. From germline, CDR1 is SGDLS and CDR2 YYNGEE. The CDR3 contains 16 residues. The CDR3 loop is CASSPRLAISTDTQYF. CDR3 coding DNA: TGTGCCAGCAGCCCCCGACTAGCCATTAGCACAGATACGCAGTATTTT. Full variable domain (missing parts from reference TRBV9 and TRBJ2-3): DSGVTQTPKHLITATGQRVTLRCSPRSGDLSVYWYQQSLDQGLQFLIQYYNGEERAKGNILERFSAQQFPDLHSELNLSSLELGDSALYFCASSPRLAISTDTQYFGPGTRLTVL.

This chain uses TRBV7-9 with TRBJ1-3; D might be TRBD1 (5 bases). Trimming took off 5 bases at V and 7 bases at J, with 12 bases between the two ends. Germline CDR1 reads SEHNR; CDR2 reads FQNEAQ (reference sequence). This CDR3 is built from 13 residues. The CDR3 DNA is TGTGCCAGCAGCACTCACCGGGGGAACACCATATATTTT. As protein: CASSTHRGNTIYF.

The chain couples TRBV25-1 to TRBJ2-7; the match to TRBD2 covers 8 bases. CDR3 length: 14 amino acids. J lost 4 bases, V lost 3 bases, and 5 bases had no gene match. Germline CDR1 reads MGHDK; CDR2 reads SYGVNS. The CDR3 spells CASSDTGGGYEQYF. In DNA, the CDR3 is TGTGCCAGCAGTGATACGGGAGGGGGATACGAGCAGTACTTC.

The gene calls are TRBV19 and TRBJ1-5, with D possibly being TRBD1 (5 bases). V gave up 5 bases and J gave up 5 bases, with 13 bases separating them. The length of the CDR3 is 14 residues. Germline V gives CDR1 LNHDA, CDR2 SQIVND (reference sequence). CDR3 sequence: CASSYRGDDQPQHF. In DNA form, the CDR3 reads TGTGCCAGTAGTTACCGGGGGGATGATCAGCCCCAGCATTTT.

This rearrangement joins TRBV30 to TRBJ1-1; the D is unclear. The V end lost 0 bases, the J end lost 0 bases, and 5 bases lay between the germline ends. The germline V gene has CDR1 GTSNPN and CDR2 SVGIG (reference sequence). The CDR3 length is 13 residues. CDR3 residues: CAWSVLMNTEAFF. DNA for the CDR3: TGTGCCTGGAGTGTGCTAATGAACACTGAAGCTTTCTTT.

V and J are TRBV7-3 and TRBJ1-1, with D perhaps TRBD1 (6 bases). The CDR3 spans 13 residues. Germline CDR1 SGHTA, CDR2 FQGTGA. V was cut by 5 bases and J by 1 base, with 8 bases left in between. CDR3 sequence: CASSPGQNTEAFF. The CDR3 DNA is TGTGCCAGCAGCCCGGGACAGAACACTGAAGCTTTCTTT.

This clone was found a few times. This chain connects TRBV27 to TRBJ1-2; weak D call: TRBD1 (6 bases). The CDR3 spans 14 residues. V was pared by 2 bases and J by 4 bases, with 11 bases between. Germline CDR1 and CDR2: MNHEY and SMNVEV (reference sequence). Written as DNA, the CDR3 is TGTGCCAGCAGTTTAGGTGGCAGGGGCTATGGCTACACCTTC. Protein product: CASSLGGRGYGYTF.

This chain links TRBV9 with TRBJ1-5; 7 bases match TRBD1. The V segment lost 1 base and the J segment 5 bases; nucleotides outside the gene matches: 6. The CDR3 totals 15 residues. Germline assignment: CDR1 SGDLS and CDR2 YYNGEE. CDR3 loop: CASSVIGDRDQPQHF. The CDR3 nucleotides read TGTGCCAGCAGCGTAATTGGAGACAGGGATCAGCCCCAGCATTTT.

J is TRBJ1-2 and V is TRBV28; the match to TRBD1 covers 8 bases. Per germline, CDR1 MDHEN and CDR2 SYDVKM. There are 17 residues in the CDR3. After removal of 4 bases from V and 7 bases from J, the junction contained 17 bases not matched to a gene. CDR3 sequence: CASSSPGQALGILGYTF. CDR3 in DNA: TGTGCCAGCAGTTCCCCGGGACAGGCGTTAGGGATTCTTGGCTACACCTTC.

V usage is TRBV7-3 and J usage is TRBJ2-1; 11 bases fit TRBD2. The CDR3 runs to 16 residues. With V trimmed by 5 bases and J by 5 bases, 8 bases remained unmatched. Germline V CDR1 and CDR2: SGHTA, FQGTGA. CDR3 DNA: TGTGCCAGCAGCCCTATAGCGGGGGGGCCCCACAATGAGCAGTTCTTC. This translates into CASSPIAGGPHNEQFF.

Remarks on this clone: The CDR3 ends on some other residue instead of the conserved phenylalanine or tryptophan, so this is likely a read error. The rearrangement joins TRBV7-2 to TRBJ2-7; 9 bases agree with TRBD1. The CDR3 contains 14 residues. J gave up 4 bases and V 5 bases, and 6 bases lay outside the gene matches. Germline assignment: CDR1 SGHTA and CDR2 FQGNSA. The CDR3 protein is CASSPRQGVYEQYL. The DNA of the CDR3 is TGTGCCAGCAGCCCGAGACAGGGGGTTTACGAGCAGTACCTC.

The rearrangement uses TRBV6-5 and TRBJ2-5; 9 bases map to TRBD2. This CDR3 region has 13 residues. Germline CDR1 is MNHEY and CDR2 is SVGAGI. With V trimmed by 5 bases and J by 5 bases, 3 bases remained unmatched. The CDR3 coding sequence is TGTGCCAGCAGTGCGGGGGGGGCCGAGACCCAGTACTTC. This translates into CASSAGGAETQYF.

This chain joins TRBV18 and TRBJ1-5; no definite D call. Germline V gene lookup returns CDR1 KGHSH and CDR2 LQKENI. This CDR3 comprises 15 residues. Trimming stripped 3 bases from V and 0 bases from J, with 9 bases between. This CDR3 is CASSPQEDSNQPQHF. The CDR3 DNA follows: TGTGCCAGCTCACCGCAGGAAGATAGCAATCAGCCCCAGCATTTT.

The rearrangement links TRBV7-2 to TRBJ2-3, with D perhaps matching TRBD2 (7 bases). CDR1 and CDR2 (germline): SGHTA, FQGNSA. CDR3 length: 14 residues. V was trimmed by 8 bases and J by 6 bases, leaving 18 bases between them. The CDR3 DNA follows: TGTGCCAGCGGATCTTATAGGGGGGGGGATACGCAGTATTTT. The encoded protein is CASGSYRGGDTQYF. Together with reference TRBV7-2 and TRBJ2-3, the CDR3 gives the full variable domain: GAGVSQSPSNKVTEKGKDVELRCDPISGHTALYWYRQSLGQGLEFLIYFQGNSAPDKSGLPSDRFSAERTGGSVSTLTIQRTQQEDSAVYLCASGSYRGGDTQYFGPGTRLTVL.

The V gene is TRBV19, the J gene TRBJ2-7; D not resolved. CDR1 is LNHDA, CDR2 SQIVND, per germline (reference sequence). Trimming left V 3 bases short and J 0 bases short, with 6 bases between. The CDR3 consists of 13 residues. CDR3 loop: CASSMVRSYEQYF. CDR3 nucleotide sequence: TGTGCCAGTAGTATGGTGCGCTCCTACGAGCAGTACTTC.

The chain carries TRBV7-6 and TRBJ2-1; 9 nucleotides match TRBD2. V lost 0 bases to trimming and J lost 0 bases; unmatched junction nucleotides: 6. The CDR3 is 18 residues long. From germline, CDR1 is SGHVS and CDR2 FNYEAQ. For the CDR3, the DNA is TGTGCCAGCAGCTTAGCTAGCGGGGGCCCGAGCTCCTACAATGAGCAGTTCTTC. Translated: CASSLASGGPSSYNEQFF.

V usage is TRBV13 and J usage is TRBJ2-7, with 12 bases aligning to TRBD2. The germline CDR1 and CDR2 sequences are PRHDT and FYEKMQ (reference sequence). The CDR3 has 15 amino acids. Trimming at V came to 5 bases and at J to 2 bases, leaving 4 bases not matched to a gene. In nucleotides, the CDR3 is TGTGCCAGCAGCCCCGGGACTAGCGGGCCCTACGAGCAGTACTTC. It codes for CASSPGTSGPYEQYF.

This chain uses TRBV14 with TRBJ2-2; D is ambiguous. The CDR3 runs to 15 residues. Germline assignment: CDR1 SGHDN and CDR2 FVKESK. V lost 0 bases and J 7 bases, leaving 12 bases between the germline ends. This CDR3 reads CASSQDQGRGGELFF. The CDR3 DNA reads TGTGCCAGCAGCCAAGATCAAGGTCGAGGCGGGGAGCTGTTTTTT. Supplemented by reference TRBV14 and TRBJ2-2, the full variable domain reads EAGVTQFPSHSVIEKGQTVTLRCDPISGHDNLYWYRRVMGKEIKFLLHFVKESKQDESGMPNNRFLAERTGGTYSTLKVQPAELEDSGVYFCASSQDQGRGGELFFGEGSRLTVL.

V gene TRBV11-2 combines with J gene TRBJ2-3; a weak D match, TRBD2 (5 bases). Germline assignment: CDR1 SGHAT and CDR2 FQNNGV. This CDR3 is 14 amino acids long. The ends were cut back, 3 bases at V and 3 bases at J, with 10 bases in the middle. The CDR3 bases are TGTGCCAGCAGCTTTGGAGGAATAACAGATACGCAGTATTTT. Its protein product is CASSFGGITDTQYF.

The chain is built from TRBV14 and TRBJ2-3; D possibly corresponds to TRBD2 (6 bases). Trimming removed 0 bases at V and 1 base at J, with 14 bases between. Germline assignment: CDR1 SGHDN and CDR2 FVKESK. This CDR3 spans 17 amino acids. CDR3 region: CASSQDGGNRGTDTQYF. The DNA for the CDR3 is TGTGCCAGCAGCCAAGATGGGGGGAATAGGGGCACAGATACGCAGTATTTT.

V gene TRBV9 combines with J gene TRBJ1-6; weak D call: TRBD1 (6 bases). Germline V CDR1 and CDR2: SGDLS, YYNGEE. Trimming took off 4 bases at V and 7 bases at J, with 12 bases between the two ends. The CDR3 is made up of 14 amino acids. The CDR3 DNA sequence: TGTGCCAGCAGCTTTGGACAGCTAAATTCACCCCTCCACTTT. This gives the protein CASSFGQLNSPLHF.

This chain joins TRBV19 and TRBJ2-7; 13 bases are shared with TRBD2. CDR1 and CDR2 (germline): LNHDA, SQIVND (reference sequence). The CDR3 has 14 amino acids. Unmatched junction bases numbered 4, after V lost 5 bases and J lost 6 bases. CDR3 sequence (DNA): TGTGCCAGTAGTCCCCGGACTAGCGGGGGCGAGCAGTACTTC. This translates into CASSPRTSGGEQYF.

The sample holds one count of this clone. The J gene is TRBJ2-7, the V gene TRBV5-1, with 10 nucleotides matching TRBD1. V was clipped by 1 base and J by 3 bases; unmatched bases: 7. This CDR3 has 16 residues. From germline, CDR1 is SGHRS and CDR2 YFSETQ. For the CDR3, the DNA is TGCGCCAGCAGCTTGACGGGGACAGGGGATTTCTACGAGCAGTACTTC. Residues: CASSLTGTGDFYEQYF.